Described below is a single T cell receptor (beta chain) sequence and its context. Its antigen is still unknown. Different DNA sequences within this sample yield the same CDR3. These data come from a study of shared clonotypes between healthy human individuals. Whole-study findings and limits: Among donors, the sharing of clonotypes was expected to be influenced by sequencing depth.

TCRdb's copy holds only in-frame clones and misses some; the assay was immunoSEQ multiplex PCR. This table holds about 95,000 clones, 67% found once. This CDR3 region has 12 residues. Per germline, CDR1 MDHEN and CDR2 SYDVKM. Trimming shortened V by 3 bases and J by 5 bases, and 8 bases separated the two germline ends. The chain combines TRBV28 with TRBJ2-7; D tentatively reads TRBD1 or TRBD2 (5 bases each). Sequencing was carried out using memory CD8+ T cells sorted from blood. Described subset: CD45RO+ cells pooled with CCR7-negative TemRA cells. This clonotype was sampled from a man aged 25 to 45 in good health. CDR3 residues: CASSLRGDEQYF. The CDR3, as DNA: TGTGCCAGCAGTTTGAGAGGGGACGAGCAGTACTTC.